What follows are 23 T cell receptor beta chains derived from one specimen sequenced in a study of radiotherapy plus CTLA-4 blockade in lung cancer (dated by TCRdb to the late 2010s). The library was obtained by the immunoSEQ multiplex PCR assay. TCRdb took this table from immuneACCESS and kept in-frame rearrangements with V and J called. Such tables lack part of the clones; where checked against another copy, unresolved V genes explain under half of the gap, and the rest is unexplained. For this sample there are tens of thousands of clones; roughly four fifths appear just once. The top ten hold 11% of the sample. The sample here was peripheral blood, taken from a patient treated with radiotherapy plus ipilimumab. These receptors were taken from a human donor with non-small cell lung cancer who had stable disease on radiotherapy plus ipilimumab.

The CDR3 DNA follows: TGTGCCAGCAGCCAGGAGGGGGGAAAAGCTTTCTTT. The encoded protein is CASSQEGGKAFF. The chain carries TRBV7-9 and TRBJ1-1, with D perhaps TRBD1 (6 bases). Germline loops: CDR1 SEHNR, CDR2 FQNEAQ (reference sequence). The CDR3 runs 12 residues. Trimming took off 5 bases at V and 9 bases at J, with 13 bases between the two ends.

The chain carries TRBV5-1 and TRBJ2-5; 16 nucleotides align to TRBD2. This CDR3 has 18 amino acids. The germline CDR1 and CDR2 sequences are SGHRS and YFSETQ. V gave up 4 bases and J gave up 5 bases; unmatched junction bases: 11. The CDR3 region is CASSAGLAGGQQGETQYF. CDR3 bases: TGCGCCAGCAGCGCGGGACTAGCGGGGGGGCAGCAGGGTGAGACCCAGTACTTC.

V usage is TRBV6-1 and J usage is TRBJ1-3; D unresolved. The CDR3 sequence is 17 residues long. The germline CDR1 and CDR2 sequences are MNHNS and SASEGT. Trimming cost V 2 bases and J 0 bases, with 14 bases left between them. This chain's CDR3 is CASSERSGAGSGNTIYF. CDR3 DNA: TGTGCCAGCAGTGAACGGTCGGGAGCGGGCTCTGGAAACACCATATATTTT.

CDR3 coding DNA: TGTGCCAGCAGCGGGGTGGCAGGGAACACTGAAGCTTTCTTT. It codes for CASSGVAGNTEAFF. The chain uses TRBV6-4 and TRBJ1-1; no reliable D call. Germline loops: CDR1 MRHNA, CDR2 SNTAGT. The CDR3 runs to 14 residues. Trimming took 6 bases from V and 1 from J, leaving 12 bases between them.

The chain carries TRBV5-4 and TRBJ1-1; D is undetermined. CDR3 length equals 13 residues. Germline CDR1 reads SGHNT; CDR2 reads YYREEE (reference sequence). The V gene lost 2 bases and the J gene lost 1 base, with 6 bases spanning the gap. The DNA for the CDR3 is TGTGCCAGCAGCTTCGCAGAGAACACTGAAGCTTTCTTT. It translates to CASSFAENTEAFF.

The CDR3 DNA is TGCGCCAGCAGCTTGTCCAGGGACCTAGCCGGTGAGCAGTTCTTC. This codes for CASSLSRDLAGEQFF. The chain is built from TRBV5-1 and TRBJ2-1; D is perhaps TRBD1 or TRBD2 (5 bases each). V lost 1 base to trimming and J lost 9 bases, with 17 bases between them. Germline V gene data show CDR1 as SGHRS and CDR2 as YFSETQ. This CDR3 has 15 residues.

The rearrangement uses TRBV25-1 and TRBJ1-1, with 7 bases aligning to TRBD1. Losses at the gene ends were 5 bases for V and 0 bases for J; bases not matched to a gene: 3. CDR1 is MGHDK and CDR2 is SYGVNS in the germline V gene. This CDR3 contains 14 residues. CDR3 DNA: TGTGCCAGCAGTACGACAGGGATGAACACTGAAGCTTTCTTT. Its translation: CASSTTGMNTEAFF.

The V call is TRBV7-2, the J call TRBJ1-2; a weak D match, TRBD1 (6 bases). Trimming took 2 bases from V and 5 from J, leaving 12 bases between them. The CDR3 loop spans 14 amino acids. CDR1 and CDR2 from the germline V gene are SGHTA and FQGNSA. The CDR3 spells CASSLNREVYGYTF. The CDR3 DNA reads as TGTGCCAGCAGCTTAAACAGGGAGGTTTATGGCTACACCTTC.

This chain connects TRBV5-1 to TRBJ1-1; 8 nucleotides match TRBD1. The CDR3 runs 15 residues. V lost 1 base and J lost 4; bases outside the gene matches: 6. The germline V gene has CDR1 SGHRS and CDR2 YFSETQ. This CDR3 is CASSLSGQGGTEAFF. CDR3 nucleotides: TGCGCCAGCAGCTTGAGCGGACAGGGAGGCACTGAAGCTTTCTTT.

The genes are TRBV19 and TRBJ2-5; possibly TRBD1 for D (5 bases). The CDR3 consists of 14 residues. CDR1 and CDR2 (germline): LNHDA, SQIVND (reference sequence). V lost 3 bases and J lost 5, with 13 bases in between. DNA for the CDR3: TGTGCCAGTAGTATTAAAAGGGGTCTTGAGACCCAGTACTTC. It encodes CASSIKRGLETQYF.

V and J are TRBV18 and TRBJ2-7, with D maybe TRBD1 (6 bases). The V end was cut by 3 bases, the J end by 2 bases, with 14 bases between. Germline lookup yields CDR1 KGHSH and CDR2 LQKENI. The length of the CDR3 is 15 residues. This CDR3 is CASSPTTGSPYEQYF. In DNA, the CDR3 is TGTGCCAGCTCACCGACGACAGGTTCCCCCTACGAGCAGTACTTC.

CDR3 nucleotides: TGTGCCAGTATACGGACACCTAACACTGAAGCTTTCTTT. This codes for CASIRTPNTEAFF. The chain couples TRBV19 to TRBJ1-1; possibly TRBD1 for D (5 bases). Germline V gives CDR1 LNHDA, CDR2 SQIVND (reference sequence). V lost 7 bases and J lost 2, with 11 bases in between. CDR3 length: 13 residues.

This chain uses TRBV7-9 with TRBJ2-5, with D possibly called TRBD1 or TRBD2 (5 bases each). The germline V and J ends were trimmed by 1 base and 4 bases, with 10 bases remaining between them. Germline CDR1 and CDR2: SEHNR and FQNEAQ (reference sequence). This CDR3 has 14 amino acids. CDR3 DNA sequence: TGTGCCAGCAGCTTAGGCCCAGGGAGAGAGACCCAGTACTTC. Translation gives CASSLGPGRETQYF. Full variable domain (missing parts from reference TRBV7-9 and TRBJ2-5): DTGVSQNPRHKITKRGQNVTFRCDPISEHNRLYWYRQTLGQGPEFLTYFQNEAQLEKSRLLSDRFSAERPKGSFSTLEIQRTEQGDSAMYLCASSLGPGRETQYFGPGTRLLVL.

The rearrangement links TRBV7-9 to TRBJ1-4, with TRBD1 matching 10 bases. The germline V gene has CDR1 SEHNR and CDR2 FQNEAQ (reference sequence). The J segment lost 5 bases and the V segment lost 7 bases, leaving 7 bases of the junction unmatched. The CDR3 sequence is 15 residues long. The CDR3 DNA sequence: TGTGCCAGCATCGAAGGGGGACAGGGGAATGAAAAACTGTTTTTT. Its translation is CASIEGGQGNEKLFF.

The chain is built from TRBV5-6 and TRBJ2-6; 7 bases line up with TRBD1. The ends lost 4 bases at V and 3 bases at J; junction bases unmatched: 4. The CDR3 runs to 15 residues. Germline assignment: CDR1 SGHDT and CDR2 YYEEEE. CDR3 in amino acids: CASSPNRGGANVLTF. In DNA form, the CDR3 reads TGTGCCAGCAGCCCAAACAGGGGTGGGGCCAACGTCCTGACTTTC.

This clone was detected only a few times. The V and J genes are TRBV11-2 and TRBJ1-4, with TRBD1 as a possible D gene (6 bases). The ends were cut back, 5 bases at V and 1 base at J, with 11 bases in the middle. Per germline, CDR1 SGHAT and CDR2 FQNNGV. The CDR3 spans 15 residues. CDR3 loop: CASSPSRGTNEKLFF. Written as DNA, the CDR3 is TGTGCCAGCAGCCCTTCCAGGGGAACTAATGAAAAACTGTTTTTT.

This sequence joins TRBV7-9 and TRBJ1-1, with D perhaps matching TRBD1 (5 bases). CDR1 and CDR2 from the germline V gene are SEHNR and FQNEAQ (reference sequence). The length of the CDR3 is 14 residues. Trimming removed 1 base at V and 5 bases at J, with 11 bases between. The CDR3 region has the DNA TGTGCCAGCAGCTTAGGGGGACCGGGTACTGAAGCTTTCTTT. It codes for CASSLGGPGTEAFF.

V usage is TRBV6-4 and J usage is TRBJ2-3, with 10 bases identical to TRBD1. The CDR3 totals 19 residues. The germline gives CDR1 MRHNA, CDR2 SNTAGT. V was pared by 8 bases and J by 2 bases, with 19 bases of the junction left unmatched. The CDR3 sequence: CASPYPGQGDQLDTDTQYF. CDR3 bases: TGTGCCAGCCCCTATCCCGGACAGGGGGATCAACTCGACACAGATACGCAGTATTTT.

The chain couples TRBV19 to TRBJ1-5; D is unresolved. Germline-derived CDR1 and CDR2 are LNHDA and SQIVND (reference sequence). The germline V and J ends were trimmed by 6 bases and 4 bases, with 19 bases remaining between them. The CDR3 extends over 16 amino acids. The CDR3 protein is CASRDRGGPQNQPQHF. CDR3 nucleotides: TGTGCCAGTAGGGACCGGGGAGGGCCTCAAAATCAGCCCCAGCATTTT.

The rearrangement joins TRBV25-1 to TRBJ2-3; perhaps TRBD1 as D (5 bases). The V gene lost 5 bases and the J gene lost 3 bases, with 9 bases spanning the gap. Per germline, CDR1 MGHDK and CDR2 SYGVNS. The CDR3 spans 13 residues. The CDR3 here is CASSITGTDTQYF. CDR3 sequence (DNA): TGTGCCAGCAGTATCACAGGAACAGATACGCAGTATTTT.

V usage is TRBV19 and J usage is TRBJ1-5; D gene ambiguous. Germline CDR1 is LNHDA and CDR2 is SQIVND (reference sequence). The CDR3 length is 16 residues. Trimming pared 4 bases from V and 1 base from J, leaving 14 bases between. The DNA of the CDR3 is TGTGCCAGTAGTACTTTCGCCAGATTAAGCAATCAGCCCCAGCATTTT. Translation: CASSTFARLSNQPQHF.

Here the CDR3 DNA reads TGTGCCAGCAGTTACCCCGGGACAGGAAGCCCGAGGACTGAAGCTTTCTTT. Its protein product is CASSYPGTGSPRTEAFF. The chain uses TRBV7-8 and TRBJ1-1; TRBD1 agrees at 8 bases. The V gene's germline CDR1 is SGHVS and CDR2 FQNEAQ. J was trimmed by 5 bases and V by 6 bases; bases with no gene match: 17. This CDR3 comprises 17 residues.

The V and J genes are TRBV7-2 and TRBJ1-6, with unresolved D. The CDR3 is 16 amino acids. V lost 6 bases, J lost 0 bases, and 12 bases lay in between. The germline V gene encodes CDR1 SGHTA and CDR2 FQGNSA. CDR3 sequence: CASRLEPSSYNSPLHF. In DNA form, the CDR3 reads TGTGCCAGCAGACTAGAGCCGAGCTCCTATAATTCACCCCTCCACTTT.